These 26 T cell receptor beta chains share one sample of origin, sequenced in a study of cytomegalovirus exposure and HLA in healthy donors. PCR involved 60 Vbeta and 13 Jbeta primers. Clones were read by immunoSEQ multiplex PCR, and TCRdb kept only the in-frame ones, dropping some. Of about 140,000 clones in the sample, around 79% are singletons; the top ten hold 2.5% to 3.5%. The specimen sequenced was PBMCs. The source is a male donor in good health and CMV-seronegative.

The chain recombines TRBV5-1 with TRBJ2-1; 12 bases agree with TRBD2. The germline gives CDR1 SGHRS, CDR2 YFSETQ. CDR3 length: 15 residues. Trimming cost V 5 bases and J 13 bases; bases outside gene matches: 13. This chain's CDR3 is CASRPLAGGPGIQFF. CDR3 nucleotide sequence: TGCGCCAGCAGACCTCTAGCGGGAGGGCCCGGAATACAGTTCTTC. The whole variable domain, remainder taken from reference TRBV5-1 and TRBJ2-1, is KAGVTQTPRYLIKTRGQQVTLSCSPISGHRSVSWYQQTPGQGLQFLFEYFSETQRNKGNFPGRFSGRQFSNSRSEMNVSTLELGDSALYLCASRPLAGGPGIQFFGPGTRLTVL.

The rearrangement uses TRBV7-8 and TRBJ2-1, with a tentative D call TRBD1 (5 bases). Germline-derived CDR1 and CDR2 are SGHVS and FQNEAQ. This CDR3 spans 19 amino acids. Trimming took off 1 base at V and 5 bases at J, with 24 bases between the two ends. The CDR3 sequence: CASSLGVLATGLPDNEQFF. CDR3 nucleotides: TGTGCCAGCAGCTTAGGAGTATTAGCAACAGGATTGCCTGACAATGAGCAGTTCTTC.

CDR3 residues: CASREYNSPLHF. DNA of the CDR3: TGTGCCTCTCGCGAATATAATTCACCCCTCCACTTT. This rearrangement joins TRBV30 to TRBJ1-6; D remains ambiguous. Germline V gene lookup returns CDR1 GTSNPN and CDR2 SVGIG (reference sequence). V dropped 7 bases and J dropped 4 bases, with 8 bases sitting between them. CDR3 length: 12 residues.

The genes are TRBV13 and TRBJ2-7; 11 nucleotides agree with TRBD1. The CDR3 is 15 amino acids. Looked up from germline, CDR1 is PRHDT and CDR2 is FYEKMQ (reference sequence). The J segment lost 6 bases and the V segment lost 4 bases, leaving 8 bases of the junction unmatched. The CDR3 nucleotides are TGTGCCAGCAGCTCCTCGTCCGGGACAGGGGGCGAGCAGTACTTC. Amino acids: CASSSSSGTGGEQYF. The complete variable domain, with remaining parts taken from reference TRBV13 and TRBJ2-7, reads AAGVIQSPRHLIKEKRETATLKCYPIPRHDTVYWYQQGPGQDPQFLISFYEKMQSDKGSIPDRFSAQQFSDYHSELNMSSLELGDSALYFCASSSSSGTGGEQYFGPGTRLTVT.

The chain has TRBV6-5 and TRBJ1-2; TRBD1 aligns across 9 bases. This CDR3 has 16 residues. V lost 1 base to trimming and J lost 5 bases; unmatched junction nucleotides: 8. The V gene's germline CDR1 is MNHEY and CDR2 SVGAGI. The CDR3 region has the DNA TGTGCCAGCAGTTACTTCCGGCGGGACAGGGCGTATGGCTACACCTTC. It codes for CASSYFRRDRAYGYTF.

The CDR3 region is CASSQGELAGGRNEQFF. In DNA, the CDR3 is TGTGCCAGCAGCCAAGGTGAACTAGCGGGGGGGCGTAATGAGCAGTTCTTC. The J gene is TRBJ2-1, the V gene TRBV4-2; TRBD2 agrees at 13 bases. The CDR3 spans 17 residues. V lost 1 base, J lost 7 bases, and 7 bases stayed unmatched. Germline V gene sequence: CDR1 LGHNA, CDR2 YNFKEQ.

The count of this clone is one. This chain uses TRBV19 with TRBJ1-2; D is perhaps TRBD1 (5 bases). Germline CDR1 and CDR2: LNHDA and SQIVND (reference sequence). The CDR3 loop spans 15 amino acids. V was shortened by 0 bases and J by 0 bases, with 8 bases between the two germline ends. The CDR3 spells CASSIEDSSNYGYTF. The CDR3 nucleotides are TGTGCCAGTAGTATAGAAGACAGCTCTAACTATGGCTACACCTTC.

The V and J genes are TRBV6-5 and TRBJ1-4, with D possibly being TRBD1 (6 bases). Trimming stripped 6 bases from V and 8 bases from J, with 13 bases between. The CDR3 is 13 residues long. The germline CDR1 and CDR2 sequences are MNHEY and SVGAGI. The CDR3, as DNA: TGTGCCAGCAGCACTGGGGGCTGGGAAAAACTGTTTTTT. This translates into CASSTGGWEKLFF.

The V and J genes are TRBV4-2 and TRBJ2-1, with TRBD2 matching over 7 bases. J was trimmed by 10 bases and V by 1 base; bases with no gene match: 4. Germline lookup yields CDR1 LGHNA and CDR2 YNFKEQ. CDR3 size: 13 residues. The CDR3 DNA sequence: TGTGCCAGCAGCCAAGCGGGGGGTGGGGAGCAGTTCTTC. As protein: CASSQAGGGEQFF.

The chain recombines TRBV12-5 with TRBJ2-1, with 7 bases aligning to TRBD1. The CDR3 has 12 amino acids. V was pared by 5 bases and J by 11 bases, with 6 bases of the junction left unmatched. Per the germline V gene, CDR1 is LGHNT and CDR2 is FRNRAP. The CDR3 DNA reads TGTGCTAGTGGTCCCCCGGACAGGAAGCAGTTCTTC. It yields the protein CASGPPDRKQFF.

The rearrangement joins TRBV6-5 to TRBJ2-1; 9 bases fit TRBD1. V trimming: 6 bases; J trimming: 1 base; junction bases outside the gene matches: 7. The CDR3 runs to 16 residues. The germline CDR1 and CDR2 sequences are MNHEY and SVGAGI. CDR3 nucleotide sequence: TGTGCCAGCAGCTACCACAGGGGGCAATCCTACAATGAGCAGTTCTTC. Translating gives CASSYHRGQSYNEQFF.

The rearrangement joins TRBV5-6 to TRBJ2-7; D perhaps matches TRBD2 (6 bases). CDR1 is SGHDT and CDR2 is YYEEEE in the germline V gene. V was clipped by 2 bases and J by 6 bases, with 15 bases between them. This CDR3 contains 14 residues. CDR3 nucleotides: TGTGCCAGCAGCTTACCCGGGAGCACGGGCGAGCAGTACTTC. Its protein is CASSLPGSTGEQYF.

V is TRBV2 and J is TRBJ2-3; 12 bases are shared with TRBD1. Trimming removed 6 bases from V and 0 bases from J; junction bases left unmatched: 1. Germline CDR1 is SNHLY and CDR2 is FYNNEI. The CDR3 totals 15 residues. In DNA, the CDR3 is TGTGCCAGCAGGGGACAGGGGGCTAGCACAGATACGCAGTATTTT. It encodes CASRGQGASTDTQYF.

This clone was found a few times. The chain employs TRBV25-1 and TRBJ2-7; TRBD1 matches at 10 bases. The CDR3 spans 13 residues. V was pared by 8 bases and J by 2 bases, with 3 bases of the junction left unmatched. CDR1 is MGHDK, CDR2 SYGVNS, per germline. Here the CDR3 reads CASRDRGTYEQYF. The CDR3 DNA reads TGTGCCAGCCGGGACAGGGGAACCTACGAGCAGTACTTC.

The chain employs TRBV7-9 and TRBJ1-1; D gene ambiguous. CDR3 size: 11 residues. The germline V and J ends were trimmed by 1 base and 8 bases, with 5 bases remaining between them. The germline V gene encodes CDR1 SEHNR and CDR2 FQNEAQ (reference sequence). The CDR3 sequence: CASSLVEEAFF. In DNA form, the CDR3 reads TGTGCCAGCAGCTTAGTGGAGGAAGCTTTCTTT.

The chain has TRBV19 and TRBJ1-4; D is uncertain. CDR3 length equals 16 residues. In germline, CDR1 is LNHDA, CDR2 SQIVND (reference sequence). V lost 1 base to trimming and J lost 8 bases, with 17 bases between them. CDR3 DNA sequence: TGTGCCAGTAGTATAGGTAGCGGTTACTGGGAAGAAAAACTGTTTTTT. Its translation: CASSIGSGYWEEKLFF.

The CDR3 nucleotides are TGTGCCAGCAGCTTGATGACGGGAGAAGCTTTCTTT. Encoded protein: CASSLMTGEAFF. The genes are TRBV5-4 and TRBJ1-1; D gene unclear. Trimming pared 1 base from V and 8 bases from J, leaving 9 bases between. CDR3 length equals 12 residues. Germline V CDR1 and CDR2: SGHNT, YYREEE (reference sequence).

This chain connects TRBV6-5 to TRBJ1-1; tentative D call: TRBD1 (5 bases). Trimming cost V 0 bases and J 3 bases, with 8 bases left between them. Germline-derived CDR1 and CDR2 are MNHEY and SVGAGI. The CDR3 is 14 residues long. CDR3 residues: CASSYSGEDTEAFF. In DNA, the CDR3 is TGTGCCAGCAGTTACTCAGGGGAAGACACTGAAGCTTTCTTT.

The V gene is TRBV5-1, the J gene TRBJ2-1; D not resolved. The germline gives CDR1 SGHRS, CDR2 YFSETQ. Trimming shortened V by 4 bases and J by 0 bases, and 8 bases separated the two germline ends. The CDR3 is 14 amino acids. CDR3 in DNA: TGCGCCAGCAGCCCCTATATCTCCTACAATGAGCAGTTCTTC. It encodes CASSPYISYNEQFF.

The CDR3 loop reads CASSLGPGGRDRGNEQFF. DNA of the CDR3: TGCGCCAGCAGCCTGGGGCCGGGGGGACGGGACCGGGGGAATGAGCAGTTCTTC. The chain couples TRBV5-1 to TRBJ2-1, with TRBD2 identical over 7 bases. Germline trimming cut 4 bases from V and 7 bases from J; bases unmatched to any gene: 20. CDR1 is SGHRS and CDR2 is YFSETQ in the germline V gene. The CDR3 has 18 residues.

The chain couples TRBV9 to TRBJ2-7; possible D gene TRBD2, 5 bases. Trimming cost V 3 bases and J 2 bases, with 6 bases left between them. The CDR3 covers 12 residues. CDR1 SGDLS and CDR2 YYNGEE come from the germline V gene. The CDR3, as DNA: TGTGCCAGCAGCGCGGGAACCTACGAGCAGTACTTC. This encodes CASSAGTYEQYF.

J is TRBJ2-2 and V is TRBV25-1, with D possibly TRBD2 on 7 matching bases. V lost 10 bases, J lost 1 base, and 16 bases lay in between. CDR3 size: 15 residues. Germline assignment: CDR1 MGHDK and CDR2 SYGVNS. CDR3 nucleotides: TGTGCCATCCGAGGGGGGGGGTTGAACACCGGGGAGCTGTTTTTT. It codes for CAIRGGGLNTGELFF.

This chain joins TRBV6-4 and TRBJ2-1; 7 bases match TRBD2. The V segment lost 6 bases and the J segment 6 bases; nucleotides outside the gene matches: 11. CDR3 length: 15 amino acids. In germline, CDR1 is MRHNA, CDR2 SNTAGT. The CDR3 DNA reads TGTGCCAGCAGCCAGACTAGCAAAGCCTCCAATGAGCAGTTCTTC. Residues: CASSQTSKASNEQFF.

This clone was detected a few times. The chain employs TRBV5-4 and TRBJ1-2, with no clear D. CDR1 SGHNT and CDR2 YYREEE come from the germline V gene (reference sequence). V shed 0 bases and J shed 5 bases, with 29 bases lying between them. The CDR3 is made up of 20 amino acids. The chain's CDR3 is CASSLGGSVSFYEATYGYTF. In DNA form, the CDR3 reads TGTGCCAGCAGCTTGGGAGGGTCTGTTAGTTTTTATGAAGCTACTTATGGCTACACCTTC.

The chain combines TRBV7-6 with TRBJ2-3, with D perhaps matching TRBD1 (7 bases). V was trimmed by 4 bases and J by 0 bases, leaving 23 bases between them. CDR3 length equals 19 residues. Germline CDR1 reads SGHVS; CDR2 reads FNYEAQ. The CDR3 reads CASSSGQGGRKASTDTQYF. CDR3 sequence (DNA): TGTGCCAGCAGCTCCGGCCAGGGGGGTAGAAAGGCTAGCACAGATACGCAGTATTTT.

The J gene is TRBJ1-2, the V gene TRBV6-1; 10 bases align to TRBD1. This CDR3 spans 14 amino acids. V was clipped by 7 bases and J by 5 bases; unmatched bases: 7. Germline values: CDR1 MNHNS, CDR2 SASEGT. CDR3 sequence: CASIGGQGRYGYTF. The CDR3 nucleotides are TGTGCCAGCATTGGGGGACAGGGGCGATATGGCTACACCTTC.